The next 32 T cell receptor beta chains were all read from a single sample in a study of shared clonotypes between healthy human individuals. Libraries were prepared by immunoSEQ multiplex PCR; TCRdb keeps only in-frame clonotypes and omits some of them. The data hold roughly 2.6 million clones, with 90% to 95% observed a single time. Sequencing was performed on naive CD4+ T cells sorted from blood. Described subset: CD45RA+ positively selected. The receptors stem from a man between 18 and 29 years old in good health.

This clone was counted once. This chain uses TRBV18 with TRBJ2-2; 8 bases are a match to TRBD1. The CDR3 spans 14 residues. Germline CDR1 and CDR2: KGHSH and LQKENI. The V segment lost 3 bases and the J segment 11 bases; nucleotides outside the gene matches: 8. CDR3 sequence: CASSPPGQGLELFF. The CDR3 DNA reads TGTGCCAGCTCACCGCCCGGACAGGGCTTAGAGCTGTTTTTT.

The chain carries TRBV6-1 and TRBJ2-7; D is undetermined. V dropped 1 base and J dropped 8 bases, with 21 bases sitting between them. Per germline, CDR1 MNHNS and CDR2 SASEGT. CDR3 length: 16 residues. The CDR3 coding sequence is TGTGCCAGCAGTGAAGTGGTTGGGCCCCCCATCTTCAAGCAGTACTTC. Translated, it gives CASSEVVGPPIFKQYF.

This rearrangement joins TRBV18 to TRBJ2-7; D tentatively fits TRBD1 or TRBD2 (5 bases each). The V and J ends lost 0 bases and 6 bases respectively, with 15 bases between them. The CDR3 covers 15 residues. From germline, CDR1 is KGHSH and CDR2 LQKENI. CDR3 residues: CASSPPSGTGAEQYF. For the CDR3, the DNA is TGTGCCAGCTCACCACCTTCTGGAACCGGGGCCGAGCAGTACTTC.

The CDR3 DNA follows: TGCGCCAGCAGCTTGGGCGGGGTTAGAAATAATTCACCCCTCCACTTT. This translates into CASSLGGVRNNSPLHF. The J gene is TRBJ1-6, the V gene TRBV5-1; D is ambiguous. Germline V gives CDR1 SGHRS, CDR2 YFSETQ. CDR3 size: 16 residues. V lost 0 bases, J lost 5 bases, and 12 bases lay in between.

The rearrangement links TRBV5-1 to TRBJ2-1, with TRBD2 matching over 11 bases. CDR1 SGHRS and CDR2 YFSETQ come from the germline V gene. J lost 8 bases, V lost 0 bases, and 7 bases had no gene match. The length of the CDR3 is 16 residues. The CDR3 spells CASSLELAGEGYEQFF. CDR3 nucleotide sequence: TGCGCCAGCAGCTTGGAACTAGCGGGAGAGGGCTATGAGCAGTTCTTC.

J is TRBJ2-1 and V is TRBV5-1; the match to TRBD1 covers 9 bases. This CDR3 contains 16 residues. J gave up 5 bases and V 2 bases, and 8 bases lay outside the gene matches. Germline values: CDR1 SGHRS, CDR2 YFSETQ. This CDR3 is CASSFTTGQGHNEQFF. The CDR3, as DNA: TGCGCCAGCAGCTTCACCACGGGACAGGGCCACAATGAGCAGTTCTTC.

The gene calls are TRBV4-1 and TRBJ2-7; D is unresolved. V was cut by 5 bases and J by 6 bases, with 14 bases left in between. Germline V lookup: CDR1 MGHRA, CDR2 YSYEKL. This CDR3 region has 13 residues. The CDR3 spells CASSTVGLGEQYF. CDR3 nucleotides: TGCGCCAGCAGCACAGTGGGTCTAGGCGAGCAGTACTTC.

The table lists this clone with a few counts. The chain employs TRBV11-1 and TRBJ2-2, with D unresolved. This CDR3 comprises 13 residues. Deletions cut 5 bases from V and 1 base from J, with 5 bases between. CDR1 is SGHAT and CDR2 is FQDESV in the germline V gene (reference sequence). The DNA for the CDR3 is TGTGCCAGCAGCCAACAGAACACCGGGGAGCTGTTTTTT. Translated: CASSQQNTGELFF.

This sequence joins TRBV30 and TRBJ2-7; D is perhaps TRBD1 or TRBD2 (5 bases each). Germline-derived CDR1 and CDR2 are GTSNPN and SVGIG (reference sequence). This CDR3 comprises 13 residues. Trimming removed 5 bases from V and 3 bases from J, with 14 bases in between. The CDR3 nucleotides read TGTGCCTGGCGCCCGAGAGGGGACTACGAGCAGTACTTC. As protein: CAWRPRGDYEQYF.

V and J are TRBV19 and TRBJ1-1; TRBD1 agrees at 7 bases. Germline-derived CDR1 and CDR2 are LNHDA and SQIVND (reference sequence). J gave up 1 base and V 5 bases, and 4 bases lay outside the gene matches. CDR3 length: 14 residues. The CDR3 reads CASSYRDRNTEAFF. The CDR3 nucleotides read TGTGCCAGTAGTTACCGGGACAGGAACACTGAAGCTTTCTTT. Variable domain in full (rest from reference TRBV19 and TRBJ1-1): DGGITQSPKYLFRKEGQNVTLSCEQNLNHDAMYWYRQDPGQGLRLIYYSQIVNDFQKGDIAEGYSVSREKKESFPLTVTSAQKNPTAFYLCASSYRDRNTEAFFGQGTRLTVV.

The rearrangement uses TRBV5-1 and TRBJ2-7; D tentatively reads TRBD1 or TRBD2 (5 bases each). There are 13 residues in the CDR3. Deletions cut 1 base from V and 5 bases from J, with 10 bases between. Germline assignment: CDR1 SGHRS and CDR2 YFSETQ. Written as DNA, the CDR3 is TGCGCCAGCAGCTTGTTAGGGGACCACGAGCAGTACTTC. Protein sequence: CASSLLGDHEQYF.

This clone was seen just once. The rearrangement uses TRBV4-3 and TRBJ1-2; D is uncertain. The CDR3 totals 14 residues. Germline values: CDR1 LGHNA, CDR2 YSLEER. Trimming left V 0 bases short and J 8 bases short, with 13 bases between. This CDR3 reads CASSQDNRDLGYTF. DNA for the CDR3: TGCGCCAGCAGCCAAGATAACCGGGATTTGGGCTACACCTTC.

The chain uses TRBV7-2 and TRBJ2-1; D is ambiguous. Trimming removed 1 base from V and 2 bases from J, with 9 bases in between. Looked up from germline, CDR1 is SGHTA and CDR2 is FQGNSA. The CDR3 runs to 15 residues. The CDR3 is CASSLVSAPYNEQFF. The CDR3 DNA reads TGTGCCAGCAGCTTAGTCTCAGCCCCCTACAATGAGCAGTTCTTC.

V and J are TRBV6-5 and TRBJ2-7, with TRBD1 as a possible D gene (5 bases). Trimming stripped 6 bases from V and 3 bases from J, with 12 bases between. The CDR3 totals 13 residues. Germline CDR1 MNHEY, CDR2 SVGAGI. The CDR3 bases are TGTGCCAGCAGCGAAACAGGATACTACGAGCAGTACTTC. It yields the protein CASSETGYYEQYF.

V gene TRBV29-1 combines with J gene TRBJ2-7; no firm D call. V was clipped by 4 bases and J by 1 base, with 8 bases between them. Germline V gene sequence: CDR1 SQVTM, CDR2 ANQGSEA. The CDR3 loop spans 12 amino acids. The CDR3 loop is CSVVSGSYEQYF. CDR3 DNA: TGCAGCGTTGTCTCCGGTTCCTACGAGCAGTACTTC.

Note on this clone: This specimen includes other DNA sequences encoding the same CDR3. The rearrangement links TRBV6-5 to TRBJ1-1, with D uncertain. V lost 2 bases, J lost 1 base, and 11 bases lay in between. CDR1 is MNHEY and CDR2 is SVGAGI in the germline V gene. CDR3 size: 15 residues. The CDR3 bases are TGTGCCAGCAGTTACCTTGGTCCTGGGAACACTGAAGCTTTCTTT. Translating gives CASSYLGPGNTEAFF.

The V gene is TRBV19, the J gene TRBJ2-5; tentative D call: TRBD1 (5 bases). Trimming left V 3 bases short and J 5 bases short, with 19 bases between. The CDR3 is made up of 16 amino acids. Per germline, CDR1 LNHDA and CDR2 SQIVND (reference sequence). The chain's CDR3 is CASSIVTGSGGETQYF. As DNA, the CDR3 is TGTGCCAGTAGTATCGTCACAGGATCTGGCGGCGAGACCCAGTACTTC. Combining the CDR3 with reference TRBV19 and TRBJ2-5 gives the whole variable domain DGGITQSPKYLFRKEGQNVTLSCEQNLNHDAMYWYRQDPGQGLRLIYYSQIVNDFQKGDIAEGYSVSREKKESFPLTVTSAQKNPTAFYLCASSIVTGSGGETQYFGPGTRLLVL.

The chain recombines TRBV29-1 with TRBJ1-5; D may be TRBD1 (6 bases). V lost 6 bases and J lost 4, with 16 bases in between. CDR3 length: 14 amino acids. Germline CDR1 is SQVTM and CDR2 is ANQGSEA. The CDR3: CSVKQGGRNQPQHF. CDR3 bases: TGCAGCGTGAAACAGGGAGGGAGGAATCAGCCCCAGCATTTT.

V gene TRBV4-3 combines with J gene TRBJ1-1; 7 bases match TRBD1. CDR1 LGHNA and CDR2 YSLEER come from the germline V gene. Germline trimming cut 3 bases from V and 5 bases from J; bases unmatched to any gene: 6. This CDR3 is built from 14 residues. The CDR3 spells CASSHADRETEAFF. The CDR3 DNA reads as TGCGCCAGCAGCCATGCCGACAGGGAAACTGAAGCTTTCTTT.

The V gene is TRBV4-1, the J gene TRBJ2-5; D possibly corresponds to TRBD2 (6 bases). The CDR3 totals 16 residues. Germline lookup yields CDR1 MGHRA and CDR2 YSYEKL. The V and J ends lost 4 bases and 5 bases respectively, with 20 bases between them. The CDR3 nucleotides are TGCGCCAGCAGCCCCAGCCGGTGGGGGGTCCGGGAGACCCAGTACTTC. Translated: CASSPSRWGVRETQYF.

The V and J genes are TRBV7-9 and TRBJ1-1; possibly TRBD1 for D (5 bases). Trimming left V 5 bases short and J 4 bases short, with 11 bases between. Germline CDR1 SEHNR, CDR2 FQNEAQ (reference sequence). The CDR3 is made up of 13 amino acids. The CDR3 sequence is CASSLREATEAFF. The CDR3 DNA is TGTGCCAGCAGCCTCAGGGAGGCCACTGAAGCTTTCTTT.

The rearrangement joins TRBV2 to TRBJ1-1; perhaps TRBD1 as D (5 bases). V was shortened by 8 bases and J by 5 bases, with 21 bases between the two germline ends. Per germline, CDR1 SNHLY and CDR2 FYNNEI. The length of the CDR3 is 15 residues. CDR3 nucleotide sequence: TGTGCCAGCGTCCCCACCCCCGGGGGAGATACTGAAGCTTTCTTT. Translating it yields CASVPTPGGDTEAFF. Combining the CDR3 with reference TRBV2 and TRBJ1-1 gives the whole variable domain EPEVTQTPSHQVTQMGQEVILRCVPISNHLYFYWYRQILGQKVEFLVSFYNNEISEKSEIFDDQFSVERPDGSNFTLKIRSTKLEDSAMYFCASVPTPGGDTEAFFGQGTRLTVV.

This sequence joins TRBV7-9 and TRBJ2-1; no clear D gene. Germline V gene data show CDR1 as SEHNR and CDR2 as FQNEAQ (reference sequence). The CDR3 is 16 residues long. Trimming pared 5 bases from V and 6 bases from J, leaving 20 bases between. The CDR3 spells CASSPGRKRSGNEQFF. As DNA, the CDR3 is TGTGCCAGCAGCCCCGGAAGGAAGCGATCGGGCAATGAGCAGTTCTTC.

The chain employs TRBV28 and TRBJ1-6; D gene ambiguous. Germline V gene lookup returns CDR1 MDHEN and CDR2 SYDVKM. This CDR3 is built from 15 residues. The V end lost 6 bases, the J end lost 3 bases, and 12 bases lay between the germline ends. CDR3 coding DNA: TGTGCCAGCAGCTCCTCCCAGAACTATAATTCACCCCTCCACTTT. Residues: CASSSSQNYNSPLHF.

CDR3 DNA: TGTGCCAGCAGCCAGGCCGGGACACTGAACACTGAAGCTTTCTTT. Amino acid sequence: CASSQAGTLNTEAFF. The chain joins TRBV4-2 to TRBJ1-1; perhaps TRBD1 as D (6 bases). Germline assignment: CDR1 LGHNA and CDR2 YNFKEQ. With 3 bases removed from V and 0 bases from J, the gap between germline ends came to 11 bases. This CDR3 is built from 15 residues.

The chain uses TRBV5-1 and TRBJ1-3, with D possibly being TRBD1 (6 bases). This CDR3 region has 15 residues. CDR1 and CDR2 (germline): SGHRS, YFSETQ. V was cut by 5 bases and J by 4 bases, with 16 bases left in between. CDR3 bases: TGCGCCAGCAGTCCCCGGGGGGCCGACGGAAACACCATATATTTT. This codes for CASSPRGADGNTIYF.

The rearrangement joins TRBV9 to TRBJ2-3; no definite D call. In germline, CDR1 is SGDLS, CDR2 YYNGEE. The CDR3 spans 16 residues. Trimming removed 0 bases from V and 2 bases from J, with 13 bases in between. CDR3 nucleotides: TGTGCCAGCAGCGTAGCAATCGGACCTAACACAGATACGCAGTATTTT. Protein sequence: CASSVAIGPNTDTQYF.

The genes are TRBV27 and TRBJ2-3; unclear D gene. V was clipped by 3 bases and J by 3 bases, with 19 bases between them. Germline lookup yields CDR1 MNHEY and CDR2 SMNVEV (reference sequence). There are 17 residues in the CDR3. CDR3: CASSFRISRAATDTQYF. The CDR3 DNA sequence: TGTGCCAGCAGTTTCAGAATTTCCCGGGCGGCGACAGATACGCAGTATTTT.

This clone was recorded only once. The rearrangement joins TRBV5-1 to TRBJ1-1; tentative D call: TRBD1 (6 bases). The CDR3 has 15 amino acids. Trimming left V 0 bases short and J 1 base short, with 10 bases between. CDR1 SGHRS and CDR2 YFSETQ come from the germline V gene. The CDR3 region has the DNA TGCGCCAGCAGCTTGGTCGTAGGGGGGAACACTGAAGCTTTCTTT. It codes for CASSLVVGGNTEAFF.

The rearrangement uses TRBV6-4 and TRBJ2-2; 15 bases fit TRBD2. The CDR3 has 17 residues. Germline lookup yields CDR1 MRHNA and CDR2 SNTAGT. Trimming removed 6 bases from V and 0 bases from J; junction bases left unmatched: 2. The CDR3 DNA sequence: TGTGCCAGCAGAGGGACTAGCGGGGGGACGAACACCGGGGAGCTGTTTTTT. It translates to CASRGTSGGTNTGELFF.

The chain employs TRBV6-5 and TRBJ2-3, with TRBD2 matching 8 bases. The J segment lost 4 bases and the V segment lost 7 bases, leaving 1 base of the junction unmatched. This CDR3 is built from 12 residues. CDR1 MNHEY and CDR2 SVGAGI come from the germline V gene. CDR3: CASTRGADTQYF. CDR3 in DNA: TGTGCCAGCACGCGGGGGGCAGATACGCAGTATTTT.

This clone was observed a single time. The chain couples TRBV28 to TRBJ1-1; no reliable D call. Trimming took off 3 bases at V and 1 base at J, with 9 bases between the two ends. The CDR3 has 14 residues. Germline CDR1 is MDHEN and CDR2 is SYDVKM. The CDR3: CASSFWGSNTEAFF. CDR3 sequence (DNA): TGTGCCAGCAGTTTCTGGGGTTCGAACACTGAAGCTTTCTTT.